This TCR beta chain was retrieved from a study of blood T cell repertoires in COVID-19. V was pared by 5 bases and J by 4 bases, with 9 bases of the junction left unmatched. This CDR3 spans 15 amino acids. The germline gives CDR1 SGHNT, CDR2 YENEEA. The Seattle site enrolled patients during active infection and followed them longitudinally. Produced via immunoSEQ multiplex PCR; TCRdb's table is partial and in-frame only. The sample lists approximately 89,000 clones, around 75% occurring once. The TCR comes from a man aged 65-85 years with COVID-19, enrolled during active disease. The chain combines TRBV11-3 with TRBJ2-5, with TRBD2 matching 8 bases. Sample: peripheral blood. The chain's CDR3 is CASSPIGGGRETQYF. The CDR3 bases are TGTGCCAGCAGCCCCATCGGGGGGGGTCGAGAGACCCAGTACTTC.